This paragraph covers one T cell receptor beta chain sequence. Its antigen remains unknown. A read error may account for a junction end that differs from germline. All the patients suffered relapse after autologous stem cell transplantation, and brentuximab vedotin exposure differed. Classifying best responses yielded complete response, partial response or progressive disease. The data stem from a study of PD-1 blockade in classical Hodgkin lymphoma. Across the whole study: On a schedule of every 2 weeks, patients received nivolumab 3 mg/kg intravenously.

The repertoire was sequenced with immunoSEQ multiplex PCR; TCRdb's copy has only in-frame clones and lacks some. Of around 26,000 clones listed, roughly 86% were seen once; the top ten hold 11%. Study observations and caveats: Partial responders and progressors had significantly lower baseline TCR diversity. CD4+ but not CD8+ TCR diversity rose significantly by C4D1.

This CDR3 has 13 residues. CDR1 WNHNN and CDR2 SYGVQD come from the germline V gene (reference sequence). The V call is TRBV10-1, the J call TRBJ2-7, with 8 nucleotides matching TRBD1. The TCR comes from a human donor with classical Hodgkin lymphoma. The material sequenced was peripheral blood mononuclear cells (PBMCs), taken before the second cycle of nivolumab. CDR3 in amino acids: CAGRGPRSYEQYF. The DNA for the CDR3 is TGCGCCGGCAGGGGGCCACGTTCCTACGAGCAGTACTTC.